Sequencing of this TCR beta chain was carried out in a study of shared clonotypes between healthy human individuals. Study-wide results and caveats: Against clonotypes common to all four donors, non-shared ones had lower generation probabilities. Across subsets, estimated richness was generally greater for naive than for memory populations.

Remarks on this clone: Antigen specificity is unknown. Other DNA sequences in this specimen translate into the identical CDR3.

CD4+ cell separation produced CD45RA+ naive and CD45RA-negative memory subsets. Using roughly 200 ng DNA, around 30,000 T cell genomes, the sorted-subset replicate PCRs were run. TCRdb keeps only in-frame clones here, not all; method: immunoSEQ multiplex PCR. The data show over a million clones, 95% to 99% seen once. Germline V gene lookup returns CDR1 MDHEN and CDR2 SYDVKM. The CDR3 runs to 13 residues. The germline V and J ends were trimmed by 2 bases and 5 bases, with 10 bases remaining between them. The sequencing input was naive CD4+ T cells sorted from blood. Subset of the sample: CD45RA+ positively selected. V is TRBV28 and J is TRBJ2-7; either TRBD1 or TRBD2 may supply D (5 bases each). The origin of this receptor is a man between 25 and 39 years old in good health. The CDR3 reads CASSLGGRDEQYF. The CDR3 nucleotides are TGTGCCAGCAGTTTAGGGGGTCGGGACGAGCAGTACTTC.